This T cell receptor beta chain was identified in a study of shared clonotypes between healthy human individuals. Naive CD8 cells lacked CD45RO, underwent positive selection for CCR7 and left out terminally differentiated effector memory CD45RA+ cells. Findings of the study overall: For sorted subsets, rarefaction showed incomplete sequencing despite large depth. Clonotypes shared by all four sorted-subset donors had higher generation probabilities than non-shared clonotypes.

V shed 2 bases and J shed 0 bases, with 14 bases lying between them. The CDR3 is 17 residues long. CDR1 and CDR2 (germline): ENHRY, SYGVKD. In the case of this clone: Its antigen is unknown.

Using immunoSEQ multiplex PCR, the repertoire was profiled, and TCRdb retains in-frame clones only, with some absent. The repertoire consists of roughly 2.1 million clones, with just over 90% occurring once and the leading ten covering under 2%. The receptor comes from a man aged 18 to 29 in good health. Some clones in this sample may be carry-over from other donors' samples. The sequenced material came from naive CD8+ T cells from PBMCs. V is TRBV10-3 and J is TRBJ2-1; D not resolved. DNA for the CDR3: TGTGCCATCAGTGAGCCCGGTCTGGGCAGCTCCTACAATGAGCAGTTCTTC. Translated: CAISEPGLGSSYNEQFF.